The 9 T cell receptor beta chains presented below share a single source sample, sequenced in a study of T cells in Graves' hyperthyroidism and ophthalmopathy. Researchers took RNA transcripts and amplified the TCR beta CDR3 regions from them. In the first-round RT-PCR of the TCR CDR3, the HTBI primer set was used. Each CDR3 protein gets one entry after TCRdb re-called the multiplex PCR reads with MiXCR. The sample has 450,000 to 600,000 distinct CDR3 sequences; approximately 15% are singletons. Material: blood. Every receptor here comes from a woman in her thirties or forties with Graves' hyperthyroidism.

This clonotype was seen more than once but under ten times. The chain carries TRBV15 and TRBJ1-5; D is uncertain. V gave up 0 bases and J gave up 6 bases, with 3 bases separating them. CDR1 is LNHNV and CDR2 is YYDKDF in the germline V gene (reference sequence). The CDR3 has 12 residues. CDR3 loop: CATSRDRQPQHF. Here the CDR3 DNA reads TGTGCCACCAGCAGAGATCGTCAGCCCCAGCATTTT.

This clonotype has just a few counts. The V and J genes are TRBV6-1 and TRBJ1-6, with D possibly TRBD1 on 6 matching bases. Germline values: CDR1 MNHNS, CDR2 SASEGT. Trimming shortened V by 7 bases and J by 10 bases, and 17 bases separated the two germline ends. The CDR3 runs 14 residues. CDR3 DNA sequence: TGTGCCAGCAATACCCTGACAGGAAAATCACCCCTCCACTTT. Its translation: CASNTLTGKSPLHF.

This clonotype was detected ten times or more. The gene calls are TRBV5-1 and TRBJ2-3; D is possibly TRBD1 or TRBD2 (5 bases each). CDR1 and CDR2 from the germline V gene are SGHRS and YFSETQ. The length of the CDR3 is 14 residues. The V gene lost 5 bases and the J gene lost 2 bases, with 12 bases spanning the gap. The CDR3 DNA reads TGCGCCAGCAGTGGGGGAGAAACCACAGATACGCAGTATTTT. Translating gives CASSGGETTDTQYF. Full variable domain (outside the CDR3, taken from reference TRBV5-1 and TRBJ2-3): KAGVTQTPRYLIKTRGQQVTLSCSPISGHRSVSWYQQTPGQGLQFLFEYFSETQRNKGNFPGRFSGRQFSNSRSEMNVSTLELGDSALYLCASSGGETTDTQYFGPGTRLTVL.

There are many counts of this clonotype. The chain carries TRBV2 and TRBJ2-1, with 7 bases identical to TRBD2. The CDR3 covers 14 residues. Trimming removed 1 base from V and 10 bases from J; junction bases left unmatched: 7. Germline V gene data show CDR1 as SNHLY and CDR2 as FYNNEI. DNA for the CDR3: TGTGCCAGCAGTGAAGTCCGACTAGCAGGGGAGCAGTTCTTC. Translated: CASSEVRLAGEQFF.

This chain links TRBV3-1 with TRBJ2-1; a weak D match, TRBD2 (5 bases). The germline V gene has CDR1 LGHDT and CDR2 YNNKEL (reference sequence). CDR3 size: 15 residues. The V end was cut by 1 base, the J end by 6 bases, with 13 bases between. CDR3: CASSQGRGGSNEQFF. CDR3 nucleotides: TGTGCCAGCAGCCAAGGTCGAGGCGGGTCCAATGAGCAGTTCTTC.

This clonotype was seen repeatedly, ten times or more. The DNA for the CDR3 is TGTGCCAGCAGCACTAGCGGCTACTACGAGCAGTACTTC. Protein sequence: CASSTSGYYEQYF. The V gene is TRBV5-6, the J gene TRBJ2-7, with 8 bases identical to TRBD2. The germline gives CDR1 SGHDT, CDR2 YYEEEE. Trimming cost V 4 bases and J 3 bases; bases outside gene matches: 3. The CDR3 spans 13 residues.

The J gene is TRBJ2-5, the V gene TRBV6-1; 10 bases line up with TRBD1. The CDR3 has 15 amino acids. Trimming removed 3 bases from V and 5 bases from J; junction bases left unmatched: 6. Germline V gives CDR1 MNHNS, CDR2 SASEGT. Written as DNA, the CDR3 is TGTGCCAGCAGTGATATGGGACAGGGGTTGGAGACCCAGTACTTC. This encodes CASSDMGQGLETQYF.

On this clonotype itself: A much larger clone lies one base from this, so it may be a read error. The V call is TRBV12-5, the J call TRBJ2-1, with a weak D call TRBD2 (6 bases). Trimming took 2 bases from V and 0 from J, leaving 11 bases between them. CDR3 size: 16 residues. CDR1 and CDR2 (germline): LGHNT, FRNRAP. The CDR3 DNA reads as TGTGCTAGTGGTTTGTGCCGGGACTCCTCCTACAATGAGCAGTTCTTC. It yields the protein CASGLCRDSSYNEQFF.

In its sample, this clonotype was seen many times. This rearrangement joins TRBV28 to TRBJ1-2; D is ambiguous. This CDR3 is built from 12 residues. The V end was cut by 2 bases, the J end by 8 bases, with 9 bases between. Germline CDR1 MDHEN, CDR2 SYDVKM. In nucleotides, the CDR3 is TGTGCCAGCAGTTTAGGTGGGCTCGGCTACACCTTC. Amino acid sequence: CASSLGGLGYTF.